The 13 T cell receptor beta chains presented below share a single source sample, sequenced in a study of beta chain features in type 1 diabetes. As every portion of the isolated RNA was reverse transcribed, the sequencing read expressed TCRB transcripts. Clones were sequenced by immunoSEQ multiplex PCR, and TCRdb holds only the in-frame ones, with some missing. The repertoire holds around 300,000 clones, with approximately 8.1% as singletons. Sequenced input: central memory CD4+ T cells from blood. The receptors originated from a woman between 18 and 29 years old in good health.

CDR3 amino acids: CASTKRVSGRLADTQYF. As DNA, the CDR3 is TGTGCCAGCACCAAGAGGGTGAGCGGGAGACTTGCAGATACGCAGTATTTT. The rearrangement links TRBV12-1 to TRBJ2-3; TRBD2 reflects the table's D call only, with no check against the DNA. TRBV12-1 is a documented pseudogene. The CDR3 has 17 residues.

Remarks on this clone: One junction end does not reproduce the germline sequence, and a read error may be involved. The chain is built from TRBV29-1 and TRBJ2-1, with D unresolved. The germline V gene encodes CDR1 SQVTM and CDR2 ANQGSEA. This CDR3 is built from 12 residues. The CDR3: CSGEGQLNEQFF. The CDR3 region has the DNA TGCAGCGGTGAAGGTCAGCTCAATGAGCAGTTCTTC.

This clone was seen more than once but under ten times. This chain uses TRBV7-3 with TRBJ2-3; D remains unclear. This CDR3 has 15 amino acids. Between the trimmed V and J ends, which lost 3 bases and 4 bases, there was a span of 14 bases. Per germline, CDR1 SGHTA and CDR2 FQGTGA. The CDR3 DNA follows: TGTGCCAGCAGCTTCGCCTCTTCTCAATCAGATACGCAGTATTTT. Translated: CASSFASSQSDTQYF.

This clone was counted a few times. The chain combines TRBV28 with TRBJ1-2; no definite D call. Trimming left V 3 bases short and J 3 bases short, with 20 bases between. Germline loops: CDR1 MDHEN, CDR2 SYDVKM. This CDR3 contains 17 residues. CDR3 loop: CASSLFPGKESHYGYTF. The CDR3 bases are TGTGCCAGCAGTTTGTTCCCGGGGAAAGAATCCCACTATGGCTACACCTTC.

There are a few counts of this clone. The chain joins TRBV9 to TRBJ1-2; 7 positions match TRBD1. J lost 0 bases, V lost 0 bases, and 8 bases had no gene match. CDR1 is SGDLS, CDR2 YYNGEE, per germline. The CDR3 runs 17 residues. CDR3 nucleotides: TGTGCCAGCAGCGTAGAACCAGGGGGTGGGTCTAACTATGGCTACACCTTC. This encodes CASSVEPGGGSNYGYTF. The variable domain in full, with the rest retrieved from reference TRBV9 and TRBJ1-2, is DSGVTQTPKHLITATGQRVTLRCSPRSGDLSVYWYQQSLDQGLQFLIQYYNGEERAKGNILERFSAQQFPDLHSELNLSSLELGDSALYFCASSVEPGGGSNYGYTFGSGTRLTVV.

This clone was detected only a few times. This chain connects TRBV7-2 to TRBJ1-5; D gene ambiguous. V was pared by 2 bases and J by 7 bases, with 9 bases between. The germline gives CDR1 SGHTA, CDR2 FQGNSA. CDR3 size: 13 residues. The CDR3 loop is CASSLRSEQPQHF. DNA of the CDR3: TGTGCCAGCAGCTTAAGGAGCGAACAGCCCCAGCATTTT.

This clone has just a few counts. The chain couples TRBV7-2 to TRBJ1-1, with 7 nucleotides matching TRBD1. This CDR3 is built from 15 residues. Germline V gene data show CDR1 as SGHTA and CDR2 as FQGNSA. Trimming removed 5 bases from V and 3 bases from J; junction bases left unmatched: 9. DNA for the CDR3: TGTGCCAGCAGCCCGCAACAGGGGTTGGACACTGAAGCTTTCTTT. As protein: CASSPQQGLDTEAFF.

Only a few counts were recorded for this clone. The DNA for the CDR3 is TGTGCCATCAGTGTCGGGGGGCAGGATGGCTACACCTTC. Encoded protein: CAISVGGQDGYTF. V gene TRBV10-3 combines with J gene TRBJ1-2; the D gene is possibly TRBD1 (6 bases). Trimming cost V 4 bases and J 6 bases, with 12 bases left between them. CDR3 length equals 13 residues. Germline V gene sequence: CDR1 ENHRY, CDR2 SYGVKD.

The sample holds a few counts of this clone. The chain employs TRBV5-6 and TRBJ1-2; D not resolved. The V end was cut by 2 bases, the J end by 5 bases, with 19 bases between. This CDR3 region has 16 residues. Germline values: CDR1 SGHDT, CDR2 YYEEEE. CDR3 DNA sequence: TGTGCCAGCAGCTTACGGGGTTCAGAAGTTGTGTATGGCTACACCTTC. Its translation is CASSLRGSEVVYGYTF.

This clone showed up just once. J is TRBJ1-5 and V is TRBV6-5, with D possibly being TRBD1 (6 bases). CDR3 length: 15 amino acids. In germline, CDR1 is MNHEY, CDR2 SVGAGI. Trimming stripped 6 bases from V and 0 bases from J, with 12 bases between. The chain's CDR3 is CASSLVRGSNQPQHF. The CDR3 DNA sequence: TGTGCCAGCAGCCTCGTCAGGGGTAGCAATCAGCCCCAGCATTTT.

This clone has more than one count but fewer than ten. Here the CDR3 reads CASSPRGSSTDTQYF. CDR3 bases: TGTGCCAGCAGCCCGCGGGGGTCGAGCACAGATACGCAGTATTTT. The chain employs TRBV7-3 and TRBJ2-3, with TRBD2 identical over 7 bases. This CDR3 has 15 residues. Germline V gene lookup returns CDR1 SGHTA and CDR2 FQGTGA. The ends lost 5 bases at V and 0 bases at J; junction bases unmatched: 5.

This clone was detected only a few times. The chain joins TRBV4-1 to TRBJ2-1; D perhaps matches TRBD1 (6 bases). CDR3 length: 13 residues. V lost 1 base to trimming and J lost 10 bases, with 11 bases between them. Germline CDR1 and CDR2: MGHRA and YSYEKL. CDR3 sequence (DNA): TGCGCCAGCAGCCAAGCAAGTGGACAGGAGCAGTTCTTC. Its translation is CASSQASGQEQFF.

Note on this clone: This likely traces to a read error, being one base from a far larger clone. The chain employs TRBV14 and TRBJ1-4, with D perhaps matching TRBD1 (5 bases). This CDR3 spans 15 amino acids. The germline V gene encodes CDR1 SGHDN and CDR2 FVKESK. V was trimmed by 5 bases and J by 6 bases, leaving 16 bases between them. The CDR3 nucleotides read TGTGCCAGCAGCAAATCTCAACGGGGCTATGAAAAACTGTTTTTT. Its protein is CASSKSQRGYEKLFF. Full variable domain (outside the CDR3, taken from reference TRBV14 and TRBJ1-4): EAGVTQFPSHSVIEKGQTVTLRCDPISGHDNLYWYRRVMGKEIKFLLHFVKESKQDESGMPNNRFLAERTGGTYSTLKVQPAELEDSGVYFCASSKSQRGYEKLFFGSGTQLSVL.